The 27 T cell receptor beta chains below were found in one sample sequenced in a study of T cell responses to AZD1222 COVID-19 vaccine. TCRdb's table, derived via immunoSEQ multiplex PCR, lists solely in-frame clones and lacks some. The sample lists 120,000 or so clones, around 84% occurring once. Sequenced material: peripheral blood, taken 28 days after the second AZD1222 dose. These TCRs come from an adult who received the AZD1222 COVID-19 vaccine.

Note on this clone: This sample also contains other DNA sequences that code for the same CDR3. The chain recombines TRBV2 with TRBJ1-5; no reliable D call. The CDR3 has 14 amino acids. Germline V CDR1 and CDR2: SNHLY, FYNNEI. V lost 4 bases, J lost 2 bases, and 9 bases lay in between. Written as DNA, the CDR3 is TGTGCCAGCAGTGGGGATGGAGGCAATCAGCCCCAGCATTTT. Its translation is CASSGDGGNQPQHF.

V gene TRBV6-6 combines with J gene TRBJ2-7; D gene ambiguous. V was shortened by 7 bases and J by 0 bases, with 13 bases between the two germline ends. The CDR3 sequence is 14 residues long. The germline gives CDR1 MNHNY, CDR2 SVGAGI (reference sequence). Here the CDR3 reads CASTPDGSSYEQYF. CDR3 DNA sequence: TGTGCCAGCACCCCCGATGGAAGCTCCTACGAGCAGTACTTC.

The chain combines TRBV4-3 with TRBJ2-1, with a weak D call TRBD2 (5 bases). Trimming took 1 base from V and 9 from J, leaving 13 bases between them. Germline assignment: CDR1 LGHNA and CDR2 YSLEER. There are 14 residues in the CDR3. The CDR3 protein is CASSQVSASGEQFF. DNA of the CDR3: TGCGCCAGCAGCCAAGTATCCGCCAGCGGTGAGCAGTTCTTC.

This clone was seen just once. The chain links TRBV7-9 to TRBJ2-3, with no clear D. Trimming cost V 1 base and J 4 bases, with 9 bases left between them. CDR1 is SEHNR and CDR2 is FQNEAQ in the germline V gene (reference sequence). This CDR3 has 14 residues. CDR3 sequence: CASSLVAGPDTQYF. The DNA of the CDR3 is TGTGCCAGCAGCTTAGTTGCCGGGCCAGATACGCAGTATTTT.

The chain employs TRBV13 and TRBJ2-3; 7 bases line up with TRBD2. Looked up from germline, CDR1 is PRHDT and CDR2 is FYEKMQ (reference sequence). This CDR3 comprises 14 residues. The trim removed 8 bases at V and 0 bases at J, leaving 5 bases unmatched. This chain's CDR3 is CASRSGESTDTQYF. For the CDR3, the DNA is TGTGCCAGCCGGAGCGGGGAGAGCACAGATACGCAGTATTTT. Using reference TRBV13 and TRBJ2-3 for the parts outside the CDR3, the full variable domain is AAGVIQSPRHLIKEKRETATLKCYPIPRHDTVYWYQQGPGQDPQFLISFYEKMQSDKGSIPDRFSAQQFSDYHSELNMSSLELGDSALYFCASRSGESTDTQYFGPGTRLTVL.

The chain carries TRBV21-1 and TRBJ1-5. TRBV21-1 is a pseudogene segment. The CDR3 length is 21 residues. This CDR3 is CASTQDLTSNQSGTSNQPQHF. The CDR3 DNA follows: TGTGCCAGCACCCAAGACCTTACTAGCAATCAATCTGGAACTAGCAATCAGCCCCAGCATTTT.

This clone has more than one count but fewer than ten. As DNA, the CDR3 is TGTGCCAGCAGCCCTCTGTGGACTTACGAGCAGTACTTC. Amino acids: CASSPLWTYEQYF. The chain couples TRBV3-1 (or the pseudogene TRBV3-2) to TRBJ2-7, with a tentative D call TRBD2 (5 bases). V was trimmed by 4 bases and J by 4 bases, leaving 11 bases between them. The germline CDR1 and CDR2 sequences are LGHDT and YNNKEL (reference sequence). This CDR3 has 13 amino acids.

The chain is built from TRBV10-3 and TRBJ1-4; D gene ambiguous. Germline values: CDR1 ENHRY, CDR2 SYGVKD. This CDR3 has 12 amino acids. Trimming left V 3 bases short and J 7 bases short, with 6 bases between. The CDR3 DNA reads TGTGCCATCAGTGATGGGAGTGAAAAACTGTTTTTT. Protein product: CAISDGSEKLFF.

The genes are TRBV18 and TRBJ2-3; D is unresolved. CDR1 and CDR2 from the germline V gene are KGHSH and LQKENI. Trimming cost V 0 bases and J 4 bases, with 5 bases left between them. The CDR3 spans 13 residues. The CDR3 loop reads CASSPPSADTQYF. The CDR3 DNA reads TGTGCCAGCTCACCACCGTCTGCAGATACGCAGTATTTT.

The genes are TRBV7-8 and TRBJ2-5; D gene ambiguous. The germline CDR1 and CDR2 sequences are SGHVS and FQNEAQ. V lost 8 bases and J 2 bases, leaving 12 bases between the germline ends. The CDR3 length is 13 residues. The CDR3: CASRRATQETQYF. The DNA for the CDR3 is TGTGCCAGCCGCCGGGCCACTCAAGAGACCCAGTACTTC.

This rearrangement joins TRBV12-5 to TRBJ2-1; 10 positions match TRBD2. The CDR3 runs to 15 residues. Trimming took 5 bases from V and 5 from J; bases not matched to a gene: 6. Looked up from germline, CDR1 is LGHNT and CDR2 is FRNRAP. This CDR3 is CASGAGTSVNNEQFF. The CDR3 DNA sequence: TGTGCTAGTGGTGCCGGGACTAGCGTTAACAATGAGCAGTTCTTC.

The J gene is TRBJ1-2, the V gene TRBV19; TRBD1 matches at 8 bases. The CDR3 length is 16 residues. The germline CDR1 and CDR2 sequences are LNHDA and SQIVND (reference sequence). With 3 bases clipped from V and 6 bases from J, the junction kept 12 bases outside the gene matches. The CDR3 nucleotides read TGTGCCAGTAGTATCCCGACTTTGACAGGGGAAAATGGCTACACCTTC. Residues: CASSIPTLTGENGYTF.

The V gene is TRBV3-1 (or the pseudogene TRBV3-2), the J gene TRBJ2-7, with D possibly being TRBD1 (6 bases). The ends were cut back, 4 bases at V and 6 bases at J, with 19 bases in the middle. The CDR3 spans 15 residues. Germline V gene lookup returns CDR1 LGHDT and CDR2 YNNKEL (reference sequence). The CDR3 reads CASSPWGQGMGEQYF. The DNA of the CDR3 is TGTGCCAGCAGCCCGTGGGGGCAGGGAATGGGCGAGCAGTACTTC.

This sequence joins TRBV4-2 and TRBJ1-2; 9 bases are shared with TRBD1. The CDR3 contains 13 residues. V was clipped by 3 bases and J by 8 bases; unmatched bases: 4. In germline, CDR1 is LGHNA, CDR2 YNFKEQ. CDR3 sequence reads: CASSHWDRVGYTF. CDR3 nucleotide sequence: TGTGCCAGCAGCCACTGGGACAGGGTCGGCTACACCTTC.

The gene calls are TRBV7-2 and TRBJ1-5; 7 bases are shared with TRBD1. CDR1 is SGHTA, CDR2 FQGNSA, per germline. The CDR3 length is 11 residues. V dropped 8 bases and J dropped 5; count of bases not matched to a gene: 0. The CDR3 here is CASGQDQPQHF. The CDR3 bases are TGTGCCAGCGGACAGGATCAGCCCCAGCATTTT.

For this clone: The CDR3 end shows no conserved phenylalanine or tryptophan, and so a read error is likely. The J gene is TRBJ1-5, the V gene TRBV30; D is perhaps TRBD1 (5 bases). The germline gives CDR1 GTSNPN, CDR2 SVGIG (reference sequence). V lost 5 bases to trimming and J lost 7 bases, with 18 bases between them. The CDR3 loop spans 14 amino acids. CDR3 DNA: TGTGCCTGGGTTAAGCAGGGCAGCGGACAGCCCCAGCATCTT. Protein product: CAWVKQGSGQPQHL.

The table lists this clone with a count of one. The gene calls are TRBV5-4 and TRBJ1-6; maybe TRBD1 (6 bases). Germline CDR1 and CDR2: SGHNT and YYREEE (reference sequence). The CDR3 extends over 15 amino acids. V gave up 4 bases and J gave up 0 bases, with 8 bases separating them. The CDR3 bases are TGTGCCAGCAGCGCGGACAGCTCCTATAATTCACCCCTCCACTTT. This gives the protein CASSADSSYNSPLHF.

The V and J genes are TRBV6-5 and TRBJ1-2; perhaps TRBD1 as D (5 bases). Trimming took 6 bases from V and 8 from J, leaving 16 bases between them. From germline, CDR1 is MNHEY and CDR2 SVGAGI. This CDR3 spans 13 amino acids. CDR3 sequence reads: CASRWGNSGGYTF. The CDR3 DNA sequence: TGTGCCAGCAGGTGGGGGAACTCAGGAGGCTACACCTTC.

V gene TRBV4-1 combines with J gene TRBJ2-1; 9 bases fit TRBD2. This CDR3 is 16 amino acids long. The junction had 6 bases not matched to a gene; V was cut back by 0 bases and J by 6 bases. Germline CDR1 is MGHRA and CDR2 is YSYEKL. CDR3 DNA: TGCGCCAGCAGCCAAGATCGGTCTAGCGGGGCCAATGAGCAGTTCTTC. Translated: CASSQDRSSGANEQFF.

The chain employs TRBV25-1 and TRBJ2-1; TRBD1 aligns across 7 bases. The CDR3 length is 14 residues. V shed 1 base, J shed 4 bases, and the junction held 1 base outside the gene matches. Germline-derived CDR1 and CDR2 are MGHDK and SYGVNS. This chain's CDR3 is CASSEWGQYNEQFF. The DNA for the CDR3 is TGTGCCAGCAGTGAATGGGGACAGTACAATGAGCAGTTCTTC. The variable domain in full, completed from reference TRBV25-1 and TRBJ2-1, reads EADIYQTPRYLVIGTGKKITLECSQTMGHDKMYWYQQDPGMELHLIHYSYGVNSTEKGDLSSESTVSRIRTEHFPLTLESARPSHTSQYLCASSEWGQYNEQFFGPGTRLTVL.

Written as DNA, the CDR3 is TGTGCCAGCAGCGTACCCCCGGACAGTGGAAACACCATATATTTT. Translation gives CASSVPPDSGNTIYF. This rearrangement joins TRBV9 to TRBJ1-3; D perhaps matches TRBD1 (6 bases). V lost 1 base and J 3 bases, leaving 11 bases between the germline ends. The V gene's germline CDR1 is SGDLS and CDR2 YYNGEE. This CDR3 is 15 amino acids long.

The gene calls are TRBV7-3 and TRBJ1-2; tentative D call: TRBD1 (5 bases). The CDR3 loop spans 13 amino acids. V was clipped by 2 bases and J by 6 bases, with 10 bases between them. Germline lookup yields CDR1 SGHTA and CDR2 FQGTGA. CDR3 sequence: CASSLSRVDGYTF. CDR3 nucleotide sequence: TGTGCCAGCAGCTTATCCAGGGTGGATGGCTACACCTTC.

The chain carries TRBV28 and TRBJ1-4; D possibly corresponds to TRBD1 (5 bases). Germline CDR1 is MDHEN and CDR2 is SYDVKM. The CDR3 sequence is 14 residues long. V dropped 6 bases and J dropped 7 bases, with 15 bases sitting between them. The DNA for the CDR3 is TGTGCCAGCAGCTGGGACCTAGGCATTGAAAAACTGTTTTTT. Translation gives CASSWDLGIEKLFF.

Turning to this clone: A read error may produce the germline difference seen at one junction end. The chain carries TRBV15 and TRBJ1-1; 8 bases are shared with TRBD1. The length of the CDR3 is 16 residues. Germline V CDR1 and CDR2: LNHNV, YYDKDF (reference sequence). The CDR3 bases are TGTGCCACCAGCGGATCCAGGGGGCTTGGGAACACTGAAGCTTTTTTT. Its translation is CATSGSRGLGNTEAFF.

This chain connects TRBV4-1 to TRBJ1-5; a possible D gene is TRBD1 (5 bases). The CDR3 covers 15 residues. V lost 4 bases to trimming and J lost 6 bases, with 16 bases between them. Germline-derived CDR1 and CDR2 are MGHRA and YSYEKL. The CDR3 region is CASSPIPGSSQPQHF. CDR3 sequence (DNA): TGCGCCAGCAGCCCGATCCCAGGGTCGTCTCAGCCCCAGCATTTT.

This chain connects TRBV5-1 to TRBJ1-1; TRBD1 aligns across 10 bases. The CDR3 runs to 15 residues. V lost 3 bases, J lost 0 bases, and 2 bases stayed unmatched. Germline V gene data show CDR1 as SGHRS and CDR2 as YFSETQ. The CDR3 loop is CASSWGTGVNTEAFF. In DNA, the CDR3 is TGCGCCAGCAGCTGGGGGACAGGGGTGAACACTGAAGCTTTCTTT.

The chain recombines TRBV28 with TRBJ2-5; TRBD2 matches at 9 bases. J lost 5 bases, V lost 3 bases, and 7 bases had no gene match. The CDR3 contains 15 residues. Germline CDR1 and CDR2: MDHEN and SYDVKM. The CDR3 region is CASSLRRGGLETQYF. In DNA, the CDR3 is TGTGCCAGCAGTTTGAGGCGGGGGGGCCTGGAGACCCAGTACTTC. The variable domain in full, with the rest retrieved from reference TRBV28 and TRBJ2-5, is DVKVTQSSRYLVKRTGEKVFLECVQDMDHENMFWYRQDPGLGLRLIYFSYDVKMKEKGDIPEGYSVSREKKERFSLILESASTNQTSMYLCASSLRRGGLETQYFGPGTRLLVL.